This T cell receptor beta chain is drawn from a study of cytomegalovirus exposure and HLA in healthy donors. Details on this clone: Its target is not known.

With 4 bases clipped from V and 7 bases from J, the junction kept 15 bases outside the gene matches. CDR3 size: 17 residues. In germline, CDR1 is SQVTM, CDR2 ANQGSEA. Findings of the study overall: A few of the chains that were CMV-associated were confirmed in vitro to be specific for CMV antigens.

PCR involved 60 Vbeta and 13 Jbeta primers. Authors' methods: Approximately 11 million shared chains were among tens of millions of unique TCR beta chains counted in a later analysis. The repertoire was sequenced with immunoSEQ multiplex PCR; TCRdb's copy has only in-frame clones and lacks some. That table supplies the V and J calls and clone size; D and trimming were determined from the DNA. The top ten clones hold about 1.6% of a sample with around 180,000 clones, about 65% of them seen once. This chain joins TRBV29-1 and TRBJ2-2, with 10 bases matching TRBD1. This TCR was sampled from a girl aged 10 to 17 in good health and CMV-seronegative. The sample was PBMCs. The CDR3 nucleotides read TGCAGCGTTGGAAGTAGTGCCGGGACAGGGGTTAACGGGGAGCTGTTTTTT. This encodes CSVGSSAGTGVNGELFF.